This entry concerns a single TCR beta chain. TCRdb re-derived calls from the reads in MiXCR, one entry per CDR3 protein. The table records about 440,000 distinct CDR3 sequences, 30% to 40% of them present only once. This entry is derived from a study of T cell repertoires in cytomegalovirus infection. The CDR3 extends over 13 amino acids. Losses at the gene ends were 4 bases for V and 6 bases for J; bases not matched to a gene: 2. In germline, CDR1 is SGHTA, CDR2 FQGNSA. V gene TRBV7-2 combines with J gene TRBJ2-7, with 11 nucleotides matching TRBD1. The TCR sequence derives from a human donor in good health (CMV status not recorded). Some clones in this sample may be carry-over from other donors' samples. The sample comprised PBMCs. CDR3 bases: TGTGCCAGCAGCTCGGGACAGGGGGTCGAGCAGTACTTC. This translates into CASSSGQGVEQYF.